These 30 T cell receptor beta chains originate from one sample sequenced in a study of cytomegalovirus exposure and HLA in healthy donors. Use of 60 Vbeta and 13 Jbeta primers characterized the PCR. Generated by immunoSEQ multiplex PCR, the TCRdb table keeps only in-frame clones and is missing some. The repertoire holds roughly 200,000 clones, with 75% to 80% as singletons. The sequenced sample was PBMCs. These receptors all come from a female donor in good health and CMV-seronegative.

In its sample, this clone was seen once. The rearrangement joins TRBV5-1 to TRBJ2-7; 13 nucleotides align to TRBD2. V lost 4 bases to trimming and J lost 0 bases; unmatched junction nucleotides: 7. The CDR3 totals 17 residues. Germline CDR1 SGHRS, CDR2 YFSETQ. The CDR3: CASSPTSGRQSSYEQYF. DNA for the CDR3: TGCGCCAGCAGCCCGACTAGCGGGAGGCAGAGCTCCTACGAGCAGTACTTC.

The V and J genes are TRBV2 and TRBJ2-2, with a weak D call TRBD1 (6 bases). Germline V CDR1 and CDR2: SNHLY, FYNNEI. This CDR3 region has 16 residues. Between the trimmed V and J ends, which lost 5 bases and 4 bases, there was a span of 17 bases. The CDR3 DNA follows: TGTGCCAGCAGTCGATACTTGGACAGACCCACCGGGGAGCTGTTTTTT. Protein: CASSRYLDRPTGELFF.

The rearrangement links TRBV7-2 to TRBJ2-3, with TRBD2 identical over 9 bases. CDR3 length equals 15 residues. CDR1 SGHTA and CDR2 FQGNSA come from the germline V gene. J was trimmed by 4 bases and V by 2 bases; bases with no gene match: 4. The CDR3 loop is CASSLSSGTSDTQYF. For the CDR3, the DNA is TGTGCCAGCAGCTTATCTAGCGGGACGTCAGATACGCAGTATTTT.

The chain links TRBV14 to TRBJ2-1; 7 bases map to TRBD2. This CDR3 has 15 residues. V lost 4 bases, J lost 8 bases, and 11 bases stayed unmatched. The germline CDR1 and CDR2 sequences are SGHDN and FVKESK. CDR3 in DNA: TGTGCCAGCAGCCGGTATGGGGGGGTCAAGCATGAGCAGTTCTTC. Translation: CASSRYGGVKHEQFF.

V is TRBV29-1 and J is TRBJ2-5; the match to TRBD1 covers 7 bases. CDR1 SQVTM and CDR2 ANQGSEA come from the germline V gene. The V gene end was trimmed by 5 bases and the J gene end by 5 bases; junction bases not matched to a gene: 2. This CDR3 has 11 residues. CDR3 region: CSVHRGETQYF. The CDR3 bases are TGCAGCGTTCACAGGGGCGAGACCCAGTACTTC. Supplemented by reference TRBV29-1 and TRBJ2-5, the full variable domain reads SAVISQKPSRDICQRGTSLTIQCQVDSQVTMMFWYRQQPGQSLTLIATANQGSEATYESGFVIDKFPISRPNLTFSTLTVSNMSPEDSSIYLCSVHRGETQYFGPGTRLLVL.

This clone has only one observation. This chain links TRBV6-5 with TRBJ2-6; TRBD1 matches 10 bases. CDR1 MNHEY and CDR2 SVGAGI come from the germline V gene. This CDR3 has 16 amino acids. Losses at the gene ends were 2 bases for V and 5 bases for J; bases not matched to a gene: 3. The CDR3: CASSYTDRGRANVLTF. In DNA form, the CDR3 reads TGTGCCAGCAGTTACACCGACAGGGGGCGGGCCAACGTCCTGACTTTC.

The V call is TRBV5-1, the J call TRBJ1-5, with 7 bases identical to TRBD1. This CDR3 comprises 15 residues. With 4 bases clipped from V and 0 bases from J, the junction kept 4 bases outside the gene matches. Germline-derived CDR1 and CDR2 are SGHRS and YFSETQ. The CDR3 loop is CASSLTGVSNQPQHF. As DNA, the CDR3 is TGCGCCAGCAGCCTAACAGGGGTTAGCAATCAGCCCCAGCATTTT.

The chain uses TRBV6-6 and TRBJ2-7; D gene uncertain. The CDR3 covers 12 residues. Trimming removed 0 bases from V and 4 bases from J, with 4 bases in between. Germline CDR1 reads MNHNY; CDR2 reads SVGAGI (reference sequence). This CDR3 is CASSYSRYEQYF. The CDR3 DNA is TGTGCCAGCAGTTACTCGAGGTACGAGCAGTACTTC.

Comment on this clone: The same CDR3 arises from other DNA sequences in this sample as well. CDR3 residues: CASSFQSGSPHEQFF. The CDR3, as DNA: TGCGCCAGCAGCTTCCAAAGCGGCTCTCCCCATGAGCAGTTCTTC. The chain has TRBV5-1 and TRBJ2-1, with a tentative D call TRBD2 (5 bases). Germline CDR1 is SGHRS and CDR2 is YFSETQ. The CDR3 length is 15 residues. Trimming cost V 2 bases and J 8 bases, with 17 bases left between them.

V is TRBV4-1 and J is TRBJ1-6; D call uncertain. The V gene's germline CDR1 is MGHRA and CDR2 YSYEKL. V lost 1 base, J lost 8 bases, and 9 bases lay in between. CDR3 length equals 14 residues. The CDR3 reads CASSQAERYSPLHF. Here the CDR3 DNA reads TGCGCCAGCAGCCAAGCCGAGCGATATTCACCCCTCCACTTT.

This clone was counted between two and nine times. The rearrangement links TRBV18 to TRBJ1-1, with D uncertain. Germline lookup yields CDR1 KGHSH and CDR2 LQKENI. The CDR3 spans 14 residues. V dropped 5 bases and J dropped 1 base, with 11 bases sitting between them. This CDR3 is CASSELRKNTEAFF. CDR3 coding DNA: TGTGCCAGCTCAGAGTTGCGGAAGAACACTGAAGCTTTCTTT.

This chain joins TRBV6-1 and TRBJ1-5; possible D gene TRBD1, 5 bases. Germline V gene lookup returns CDR1 MNHNS and CDR2 SASEGT. Trimming stripped 1 base from V and 8 bases from J, with 12 bases between. The CDR3 covers 14 residues. The CDR3: CASSEVGGGKPQHF. The CDR3 DNA is TGTGCCAGCAGTGAAGTGGGGGGTGGGAAGCCCCAGCATTTT.

V and J are TRBV11-2 and TRBJ2-7; D is unresolved. Germline V gene lookup returns CDR1 SGHAT and CDR2 FQNNGV. V shed 3 bases and J shed 6 bases, with 12 bases lying between them. CDR3 length: 13 residues. The CDR3 is CASSFDRSGEQYF. CDR3 bases: TGTGCCAGCAGCTTCGATCGTTCGGGCGAGCAGTACTTC.

Comment on this clone: The same CDR3 arises from other DNA sequences in this sample as well. The rearrangement uses TRBV7-6 and TRBJ2-3; tentative D call: TRBD1 (5 bases). The V and J ends lost 0 bases and 7 bases respectively, with 17 bases between them. The CDR3 spans 16 residues. The germline gives CDR1 SGHVS, CDR2 FNYEAQ. The CDR3 nucleotides read TGTGCCAGCAGCTTAGCGCCCTGGCAGGGTGGAAATACGCAGTATTTT. Its protein product is CASSLAPWQGGNTQYF.

As concerns this clone: A read error may account for a junction end that differs from germline. This chain joins TRBV7-9 and TRBJ2-1; 8 bases fit TRBD2. The V gene's germline CDR1 is SEHNR and CDR2 FQNEAQ (reference sequence). This CDR3 is 17 amino acids long. The CDR3 loop is CSSSLSLSGSGNNEQFF. The CDR3 coding sequence is TGTTCCAGCAGCTTAAGTTTGAGCGGGAGCGGCAACAATGAGCAGTTCTTC.

CDR3 sequence: CASSLVVGGSNEKLFF. CDR3 nucleotide sequence: TGCGCCAGCAGCTTGGTAGTTGGGGGCAGCAATGAAAAACTGTTTTTT. This chain uses TRBV5-1 with TRBJ1-4, with D possibly TRBD1 on 6 matching bases. The V end was cut by 0 bases, the J end by 5 bases, with 14 bases between. The CDR3 contains 16 residues. CDR1 is SGHRS, CDR2 YFSETQ, per germline.

The gene calls are TRBV2 and TRBJ2-5, with 9 bases that match TRBD1. Trimming took 0 bases from V and 5 from J; bases not matched to a gene: 4. Germline V gives CDR1 SNHLY, CDR2 FYNNEI. This CDR3 comprises 15 residues. CDR3 nucleotides: TGTGCCAGCAGTGAAGCCGGGACAGGGTCCGAGACCCAGTACTTC. As protein: CASSEAGTGSETQYF.

This clone has only a few counts. This rearrangement joins TRBV7-9 to TRBJ2-1, with D maybe TRBD1 (6 bases). The CDR3 totals 13 residues. Germline-derived CDR1 and CDR2 are SEHNR and FQNEAQ (reference sequence). Trimming removed 3 bases from V and 8 bases from J, with 11 bases in between. CDR3 bases: TGTGCCAGCAGCTTCTCAGGGGTGGATGAGCAGTTCTTC. Translating gives CASSFSGVDEQFF.

The chain has TRBV6-6 and TRBJ2-7; D ambiguous. This CDR3 spans 13 amino acids. The V and J ends lost 3 bases and 2 bases respectively, with 8 bases between them. The germline V gene has CDR1 MNHNY and CDR2 SVGAGI (reference sequence). The CDR3 sequence: CASSYALTYEQYF. Here the CDR3 DNA reads TGTGCCAGCAGTTATGCACTAACCTACGAGCAGTACTTC.

V usage is TRBV27 and J usage is TRBJ1-1; 9 bases fit TRBD1. The length of the CDR3 is 15 residues. CDR1 is MNHEY, CDR2 SMNVEV, per germline (reference sequence). Losses at the gene ends were 4 bases for V and 4 bases for J; bases not matched to a gene: 7. In DNA form, the CDR3 reads TGTGCCAGCAGTTGGGCGACAGGGGGTGTCACTGAAGCTTTCTTT. This translates into CASSWATGGVTEAFF.

The chain couples TRBV4-3 to TRBJ1-6, with TRBD1 matching 9 bases. CDR3 length equals 20 residues. Germline lookup yields CDR1 LGHNA and CDR2 YSLEER. V trimming: 1 base; J trimming: 0 bases; junction bases outside the gene matches: 10. CDR3 coding DNA: TGCGCCAGCAGCCAAGCTATCCCCGGGACAGGGAGCTCCTATAATTCACCCCTCCACTTT. Its translation: CASSQAIPGTGSSYNSPLHF.

DNA for the CDR3: TGCGCCAGCAGCCTACCTGAAGACACTTTCGCGGGAGGGCCCTACGAGCAGTACTTC. This translates into CASSLPEDTFAGGPYEQYF. This sequence joins TRBV4-3 and TRBJ2-7, with 9 bases fitting TRBD2. The CDR3 is 19 amino acids. V shed 4 bases, J shed 2 bases, and the junction held 18 bases outside the gene matches. In germline, CDR1 is LGHNA, CDR2 YSLEER.

The gene calls are TRBV5-6 and TRBJ2-7, with a possible D match to TRBD1 (5 bases). The germline CDR1 and CDR2 sequences are SGHDT and YYEEEE. Trimming shortened V by 0 bases and J by 2 bases, and 9 bases separated the two germline ends. The CDR3 has 14 residues. This chain's CDR3 is CASSLGRVTYEQYF. The CDR3 bases are TGTGCCAGCAGCTTGGGCAGGGTCACCTACGAGCAGTACTTC.

This clone has more than one count but fewer than ten. This chain joins TRBV2 and TRBJ1-1; 9 nucleotides align to TRBD1. This CDR3 is built from 14 residues. Unmatched junction bases numbered 9, after V lost 5 bases and J lost 8 bases. The germline gives CDR1 SNHLY, CDR2 FYNNEI. The DNA of the CDR3 is TGTGCCAGCAGTTACAGGGGGCAGCGGGTCGAAGCTTTCTTT. As protein: CASSYRGQRVEAFF.

This chain connects TRBV5-1 to TRBJ2-3; TRBD1 aligns across 11 bases. The germline V gene has CDR1 SGHRS and CDR2 YFSETQ. The CDR3 contains 13 residues. Unmatched junction bases numbered 2, after V lost 4 bases and J lost 7 bases. The CDR3 loop is CASSRDRGNTQYF. The DNA for the CDR3 is TGCGCCAGCAGCCGGGACAGGGGGAATACGCAGTATTTT. Looking up the rest from reference TRBV5-1 and TRBJ2-3 gives the full variable domain: KAGVTQTPRYLIKTRGQQVTLSCSPISGHRSVSWYQQTPGQGLQFLFEYFSETQRNKGNFPGRFSGRQFSNSRSEMNVSTLELGDSALYLCASSRDRGNTQYFGPGTRLTVL.

Note on this clone: One end of the junction does not line up with germline, which may come from a read error. The genes are TRBV7-9 and TRBJ2-2, with 10 bases lining up with TRBD2. This CDR3 is 16 amino acids long. Germline CDR1 reads SEHNR; CDR2 reads FQNEAQ (reference sequence). The CDR3 DNA reads as TGTTCCAGCAGCTCGAAACCGGGACTAGCGACCGGGGAGCTGTTTTTT. This encodes CSSSSKPGLATGELFF.

The CDR3 DNA reads TGCGCCAGCAGCCAAGGACTAGCGTACCCCTCCTACGAGCAGTACTTC. The encoded protein is CASSQGLAYPSYEQYF. The chain uses TRBV4-1 and TRBJ2-7; 8 nucleotides align to TRBD2. This CDR3 is 16 amino acids long. Germline loops: CDR1 MGHRA, CDR2 YSYEKL. V gave up 1 base and J gave up 0 bases; unmatched junction bases: 5.

The rearrangement joins TRBV4-2 to TRBJ2-5, with D tentatively TRBD2 (5 bases). The CDR3 length is 14 residues. Germline assignment: CDR1 LGHNA and CDR2 YNFKEQ. Trimming removed 4 bases at V and 4 bases at J, with 13 bases between. The DNA of the CDR3 is TGTGCCAGCAGCCCTCTATCGGGGATAGAGACCCAGTACTTC. This translates into CASSPLSGIETQYF.

The J gene is TRBJ2-3, the V gene TRBV30, with D perhaps matching TRBD1 (5 bases). V lost 0 bases and J 1 base, leaving 14 bases between the germline ends. In germline, CDR1 is GTSNPN, CDR2 SVGIG (reference sequence). The CDR3 sequence is 16 residues long. The CDR3 region has the DNA TGTGCCTGGAGTGTAGGGGTAGGTCGGGGCACAGATACGCAGTATTTT. Translated, it gives CAWSVGVGRGTDTQYF.

About this clone itself: This is likely a read error, given that the CDR3 carries no conserved phenylalanine or tryptophan at its end. The chain combines TRBV9 with TRBJ1-1; no clear D. The V end lost 5 bases, the J end lost 3 bases, and 17 bases lay between the germline ends. The CDR3 extends over 15 amino acids. The V gene's germline CDR1 is SGDLS and CDR2 YYNGEE. The CDR3 spells CASSSSPGGYTEAFL. The CDR3 region has the DNA TGTGCCAGCAGTAGTAGTCCGGGAGGGTACACTGAAGCTTTCCTT.